This T cell receptor beta chain was recorded in a study of T cells after yellow fever vaccination. Across the study: It was SMART-Seq v4 Ultra Low Input that prepared the fractions with low cell numbers.

The CDR3 length is 16 residues. V was clipped by 4 bases and J by 1 base; unmatched bases: 8. Germline lookup yields CDR1 MGHDK and CDR2 SYGVNS. With respect to this clonotype: Its antigen is not known.

TCRdb redid the calling of the 5' RACE reads with MiXCR, one entry per CDR3 protein. The sample lists about 350,000 distinct CDR3 sequences, roughly 8.4% seen once, with 17% in the top ten. The study's findings and limits: Weaker, the secondary response peaked sooner, at day 5 versus 15.

The source of this sequence is a man aged 18 to 30 who received the YFV17D yellow fever vaccine. The chain has TRBV25-1 and TRBJ2-3, with 7 bases aligning to TRBD1. Here the sequenced sample was PBMCs, taken about 41 days after the first yellow fever vaccination. Here the CDR3 reads CASSATPGQRTDTQYF. The CDR3 nucleotides are TGTGCCAGCAGTGCCACACCGGGACAGCGCACAGATACGCAGTATTTT.